This T cell receptor (beta chain) was found in a study of T-cell memory formation after mild COVID-19. Study overall: Largely donor-specific TCR clusters were found.

This clonotype has a single count. Its antigen is not identified. cDNA libraries for TCR alpha and TCR beta, carrying sample barcodes and UMIs, came from 5'RACE with constant-segment primers. In TCRdb, the 5' RACE reads were re-called with MiXCR into one record per CDR3 protein. This table has approximately 450,000 distinct CDR3 sequences, 15% to 20% appearing once. The study's findings and limits: Contracting clones, day 15 to 85, had balanced CD4/CD8, and later expanders favored CD4+.

The ends were cut back, 2 bases at V and 5 bases at J, with 14 bases in the middle. This CDR3 contains 15 residues. Germline V gene lookup returns CDR1 SGDLS and CDR2 YYNGEE. The chain carries TRBV9 and TRBJ1-5, with a possible D match to TRBD1 (5 bases). The sequencing input was PBMCs or a T cell subset sorted from them (not recorded which). This TCR derives from an adult woman who had mild COVID-19 (a few samples of this study predate the infection). Cell type and time point are not known. Here the CDR3 DNA reads TGTGCCAGCAGCGTCACGGGACTGCCTGATCAGCCCCAGCATTTT. Residues: CASSVTGLPDQPQHF.